This T cell receptor beta chain stems from a study of neurological immune-mediated disorders. Looking at the study overall: The multiple sclerosis group of roughly 34 included roughly 31 relapsing-remitting and 3 secondary progressive patients.

Deletions cut 0 bases from V and 5 bases from J, with 11 bases between. CDR3 length: 15 amino acids. Germline loops: CDR1 SGHTA, CDR2 FQGNSA. It was from 2 million PBMCs stored at -80 C that the unsorted libraries were obtained. The cDNA was synthesized by 5'RACE incorporating 10-nucleotide random UMIs. The yield of each sequencing run was over 170 million TCR-beta sequences from 15-18 subjects. TCRdb re-analysed the 5' RACE reads in MiXCR, keeping a single row per CDR3 protein. The sample lists tens of thousands of distinct CDR3 sequences; about 4% were seen once. This clonotype was obtained from a woman in her 50s with multiple sclerosis. The chain combines TRBV7-2 with TRBJ1-5; D unresolved. The specimen sequenced was PBMCs. The CDR3 loop reads CASSLARAGDQPQHF. CDR3 sequence (DNA): TGTGCCAGCAGCTTAGCTAGGGCAGGAGATCAGCCCCAGCATTTT.